Each of the 30 T cell receptor beta chains below was sequenced from the same sample in a study of blood T cells in healthy people across ages. A second PCR of roughly 6 to 12 cycles used a sample-barcoded 5' primer and a J-beta primer mix. A single record per CDR3 protein comes from TCRdb applying MiXCR to the 5' RACE reads. The profile covers 1.5 million or so distinct CDR3 sequences, with roughly two fifths appearing a single time and around 4% taken by the ten largest. Sequencing was carried out using blood. These receptors originate from a woman aged 18-30 years in good health.

The chain couples TRBV27 to TRBJ1-2; 7 bases are shared with TRBD1. The CDR3 has 17 residues. With 5 bases clipped from V and 0 bases from J, the junction kept 12 bases outside the gene matches. CDR1 and CDR2 from the germline V gene are MNHEY and SMNVEV (reference sequence). The CDR3 nucleotides are TGTGCCAGCAGTCCAGGGGGGGCCGAACTTACTAACTATGGCTACACCTTC. This gives the protein CASSPGGAELTNYGYTF.

The rearrangement joins TRBV6-2 or TRBV6-3 to TRBJ1-1; D is uncertain. The ends were cut back, 6 bases at V and 1 base at J, with 12 bases in the middle. The CDR3 is 14 residues long. Germline lookup yields CDR1 MNHEY and CDR2 SVGEGT. CDR3 protein: CASRGVLPNTEAFF. The CDR3 region has the DNA TGTGCCAGCAGGGGAGTCCTCCCGAACACTGAAGCTTTCTTT.

Remarks on this clonotype: Sequence at one end of the junction differs from germline and may be a read error. This chain links TRBV4-3 with TRBJ1-2, with D possibly being TRBD1 (5 bases). This CDR3 comprises 13 residues. Germline-derived CDR1 and CDR2 are LGHNA and YSLEER. The DNA for the CDR3 is TGCGCCAGCAGCCAAGACTCAGGGCATGGCTACATCTTC. Protein: CASSQDSGHGYIF.

With regard to this clonotype: A read error may explain this, as a much larger clone is one base away. The chain has TRBV27 and TRBJ2-1; maybe TRBD2 (6 bases). The CDR3 loop spans 14 amino acids. Per the germline V gene, CDR1 is MNHEY and CDR2 is SMNVEV (reference sequence). Trimming pared 7 bases from V and 2 bases from J, leaving 12 bases between. The CDR3 spells CASNSGSAYNEQFF. CDR3 nucleotide sequence: TGTGCCAGCAACTCCGGGAGCGCCTACAATGAGCAGTTCTTC.

In its sample, this clonotype was seen a few times. The V gene is TRBV28, the J gene TRBJ1-1; no clear D gene. Trimming stripped 5 bases from V and 1 base from J, with 5 bases between. The germline gives CDR1 MDHEN, CDR2 SYDVKM. CDR3 length: 12 amino acids. CDR3 nucleotides: TGTGCCAGCAGTGCGGAGAACACTGAAGCTTTCTTT. It is translated as CASSAENTEAFF.

The chain joins TRBV20-1 to TRBJ2-7; D call uncertain. CDR3 length: 15 residues. V was pared by 5 bases and J by 1 base, with 18 bases between. The V gene's germline CDR1 is DFQATT and CDR2 SNEGSKA (reference sequence). The CDR3 reads CSALIPTVVSYEQYF. CDR3 bases: TGCAGTGCTTTAATCCCCACCGTCGTTTCCTACGAGCAGTACTTC.

The CDR3 DNA follows: TGTGCCAGCAGCCCGGATACGAACACTGAAGCTTTCTTT. Encoded protein: CASSPDTNTEAFF. The V and J genes are TRBV7-2 and TRBJ1-1, with D uncertain. Trimming left V 5 bases short and J 1 base short, with 8 bases between. The CDR3 length is 13 residues. Germline lookup yields CDR1 SGHTA and CDR2 FQGNSA. The complete variable domain, with remaining parts taken from reference TRBV7-2 and TRBJ1-1, reads GAGVSQSPSNKVTEKGKDVELRCDPISGHTALYWYRQSLGQGLEFLIYFQGNSAPDKSGLPSDRFSAERTGGSVSTLTIQRTQQEDSAVYLCASSPDTNTEAFFGQGTRLTVV.

This sequence joins TRBV24-1 and TRBJ2-1, with 10 bases lining up with TRBD2. Germline lookup yields CDR1 KGHDR and CDR2 SFDVKD. V dropped 2 bases and J dropped 3; count of bases not matched to a gene: 3. The CDR3 spans 16 residues. The CDR3 spells CATSDSLAGDYNEQFF. The DNA for the CDR3 is TGTGCCACCAGTGATTCTCTAGCGGGGGACTACAATGAGCAGTTCTTC.

The sample holds a few counts of this clonotype. The rearrangement links TRBV5-1 to TRBJ1-2; 8 bases line up with TRBD1. The CDR3 consists of 15 residues. CDR1 is SGHRS, CDR2 YFSETQ, per germline. Germline trimming cut 0 bases from V and 2 bases from J; bases unmatched to any gene: 3. DNA of the CDR3: TGCGCCAGCAGCTTGGAGAACAGGGGGAACTATGGCTACACCTTC. Protein product: CASSLENRGNYGYTF. Combining the CDR3 with reference TRBV5-1 and TRBJ1-2 gives the whole variable domain KAGVTQTPRYLIKTRGQQVTLSCSPISGHRSVSWYQQTPGQGLQFLFEYFSETQRNKGNFPGRFSGRQFSNSRSEMNVSTLELGDSALYLCASSLENRGNYGYTFGSGTRLTVV.

J is TRBJ2-2 and V is TRBV14; 13 bases line up with TRBD2. With V trimmed by 4 bases and J by 7 bases, 6 bases remained unmatched. This CDR3 is built from 16 residues. CDR1 SGHDN and CDR2 FVKESK come from the germline V gene. This CDR3 is CASSRRTSGSHGELFF. The CDR3 bases are TGTGCCAGCAGCCGACGGACTAGCGGGAGCCACGGGGAGCTGTTTTTT.

The sample holds one count of this clonotype. V and J are TRBV5-6 and TRBJ1-1; possibly TRBD1 for D (5 bases). Trimming took 1 base from V and 6 from J, leaving 25 bases between them. Germline V lookup: CDR1 SGHDT, CDR2 YYEEEE. The CDR3 is made up of 18 amino acids. The CDR3 here is CASSLLAGQQRTGAEAFF. CDR3 sequence (DNA): TGTGCCAGCAGCTTGCTGGCAGGGCAACAACGGACGGGGGCTGAAGCTTTCTTT.

The chain has TRBV5-4 and TRBJ2-3; TRBD2 aligns across 9 bases. V lost 0 bases and J lost 0; bases outside the gene matches: 5. Germline lookup yields CDR1 SGHNT and CDR2 YYREEE (reference sequence). The CDR3 is made up of 17 amino acids. In nucleotides, the CDR3 is TGTGCCAGCAGCTTGGGTGGACTAGCGAGAAGCACAGATACGCAGTATTTT. As protein: CASSLGGLARSTDTQYF.

This clonotype was seen a few times. The chain recombines TRBV4-1 with TRBJ2-1, with 7 bases aligning to TRBD1. This CDR3 comprises 14 residues. The germline CDR1 and CDR2 sequences are MGHRA and YSYEKL. With 1 base clipped from V and 7 bases from J, the junction kept 4 bases outside the gene matches. The CDR3 nucleotides are TGCGCCAGCAGCCAAGGGATGACAGGGAATGAGCAGTTCTTC. Translating it yields CASSQGMTGNEQFF.

This clonotype was seen only once. V usage is TRBV4-3 and J usage is TRBJ2-7; maybe TRBD2 (5 bases). The V end lost 0 bases, the J end lost 4 bases, and 13 bases lay between the germline ends. CDR3 length equals 15 residues. Looked up from germline, CDR1 is LGHNA and CDR2 is YSLEER. CDR3 amino acids: CASSQDPGKIYEQYF. In DNA form, the CDR3 reads TGCGCCAGCAGCCAAGACCCCGGGAAGATTTACGAGCAGTACTTC.

This chain joins TRBV9 and TRBJ2-2; no reliable D call. Germline CDR1 reads SGDLS; CDR2 reads YYNGEE. The CDR3 is 16 residues long. Trimming shortened V by 0 bases and J by 3 bases, and 12 bases separated the two germline ends. The chain's CDR3 is CASSVGVRKDTGELFF. In nucleotides, the CDR3 is TGTGCCAGCAGCGTAGGTGTCAGAAAGGACACCGGGGAGCTGTTTTTT.

The V gene is TRBV29-1, the J gene TRBJ1-1; D ambiguous. Germline CDR1 is SQVTM and CDR2 is ANQGSEA. The ends were cut back, 6 bases at V and 5 bases at J, with 7 bases in the middle. The CDR3 is 10 residues long. The CDR3 bases are TGCAGCGTCCTTTGGACTGAAGCTTTCTTT. This sequence encodes CSVLWTEAFF.

The chain's CDR3 is CASSLETSGIRNEQFF. The CDR3 bases are TGCGCCAGCAGCTTGGAGACTAGCGGGATCCGCAATGAGCAGTTCTTC. The V gene is TRBV5-1, the J gene TRBJ2-1; TRBD2 agrees at 11 bases. This CDR3 has 16 amino acids. Per the germline V gene, CDR1 is SGHRS and CDR2 is YFSETQ. V lost 0 bases to trimming and J lost 6 bases; unmatched junction nucleotides: 5.

V gene TRBV7-9 combines with J gene TRBJ2-5, with D hard to call. With 5 bases removed from V and 11 bases from J, the gap between germline ends came to 15 bases. The CDR3 has 12 residues. The V gene's germline CDR1 is SEHNR and CDR2 FQNEAQ (reference sequence). CDR3 DNA: TGTGCCAGCAGCGCCAGCTATGATGAGCAGTACTTC. This translates into CASSASYDEQYF.

In this sample, this clonotype turned up a few times. The V call is TRBV12-3 or TRBV12-4, the J call TRBJ1-1; a weak D match, TRBD1 (6 bases). Trimming took off 6 bases at V and 4 bases at J, with 15 bases between the two ends. This CDR3 has 14 residues. CDR3 loop: CASRPGALGTEAFF. The CDR3 DNA is TGTGCCAGCAGACCGGGGGCGTTGGGCACTGAAGCTTTCTTT.

This clonotype was picked up a small number of times. The CDR3 is CASRTTVNNEQFF. The CDR3 nucleotides are TGCGCCAGCAGGACAACAGTGAACAATGAGCAGTTCTTC. The rearrangement links TRBV5-1 to TRBJ2-1; D remains unclear. Germline CDR1 SGHRS, CDR2 YFSETQ. V was cut by 5 bases and J by 5 bases, with 11 bases left in between. The CDR3 runs to 13 residues.

The rearrangement links TRBV5-4 to TRBJ2-3, with D maybe TRBD1 (6 bases). In germline, CDR1 is SGHNT, CDR2 YYREEE (reference sequence). CDR3 length: 14 amino acids. V was trimmed by 6 bases and J by 2 bases, leaving 13 bases between them. CDR3 DNA sequence: TGTGCCAGCATCCTTTGGGGGCACACAGATACGCAGTATTTT. Translated, it gives CASILWGHTDTQYF.

This clonotype has a count of ten or more. The chain uses TRBV11-2 and TRBJ2-3; D uncertain. There are 13 residues in the CDR3. Germline V gene lookup returns CDR1 SGHAT and CDR2 FQNNGV. With 2 bases removed from V and 2 bases from J, the gap between germline ends came to 5 bases. As DNA, the CDR3 is TGTGCCAGCAGCTTATTCACCACAGATACGCAGTATTTT. Translated: CASSLFTTDTQYF.

V and J are TRBV7-2 and TRBJ2-7; D is possibly TRBD2 (6 bases). V was cut by 1 base and J by 5 bases, with 15 bases left in between. The CDR3 is made up of 15 amino acids. From germline, CDR1 is SGHTA and CDR2 FQGNSA. This chain's CDR3 is CASSLDGGFRNEQYF. CDR3 DNA sequence: TGTGCCAGCAGCTTAGATGGGGGGTTCCGTAACGAGCAGTACTTC.

This clonotype showed up just a few times. Written as DNA, the CDR3 is TGCAGTGCTAGGGATGACAACTACGAGCAGTACTTC. It codes for CSARDDNYEQYF. This rearrangement joins TRBV20-1 to TRBJ2-7; D remains ambiguous. Germline CDR1 reads DFQATT; CDR2 reads SNEGSKA (reference sequence). Between the trimmed V and J ends, which lost 3 bases and 3 bases, there was a span of 9 bases. The CDR3 runs 12 residues.

The chain recombines TRBV20-1 with TRBJ2-3; TRBD2 is a possible D gene (6 bases). Trimming removed 7 bases from V and 1 base from J, with 24 bases in between. Germline loops: CDR1 DFQATT, CDR2 SNEGSKA (reference sequence). The CDR3 sequence is 17 residues long. CDR3 sequence: CSVPTRGIVGGTDTQYF. The CDR3 nucleotides read TGCAGTGTCCCGACTAGAGGGATTGTAGGTGGCACAGATACGCAGTATTTT.

Only a few counts were recorded for this clonotype. The chain is built from TRBV15 and TRBJ1-1; D is uncertain. This CDR3 has 13 amino acids. The V gene's germline CDR1 is LNHNV and CDR2 YYDKDF (reference sequence). Between the trimmed V and J ends, which lost 1 base and 6 bases, there was a span of 9 bases. This CDR3 reads CATSRVGLSEAFF. The CDR3 bases are TGTGCCACCAGCAGAGTAGGGCTGTCTGAAGCTTTCTTT.

The chain recombines TRBV2 with TRBJ2-5, with TRBD1 matching 11 bases. The CDR3 extends over 14 amino acids. Losses at the gene ends were 7 bases for V and 5 bases for J; bases not matched to a gene: 6. Germline V gene data show CDR1 as SNHLY and CDR2 as FYNNEI. The DNA of the CDR3 is TGTGCCAGCACCCGAGGGACAGGGGGGGAGACCCAGTACTTC. Protein product: CASTRGTGGETQYF.

The table lists this clonotype with a few counts. The rearrangement uses TRBV7-2 and TRBJ2-3; D is unclear. Per germline, CDR1 SGHTA and CDR2 FQGNSA. The CDR3 has 15 amino acids. V gave up 5 bases and J gave up 0 bases, with 12 bases separating them. The DNA for the CDR3 is TGTGCCAGCAGCGGCTCCTATACTAGCACAGATACGCAGTATTTT. It specifies CASSGSYTSTDTQYF.

This clonotype occurred a few times. This chain uses TRBV20-1 with TRBJ1-2; D perhaps matches TRBD1 (6 bases). Trimming shortened V by 2 bases and J by 1 base, and 11 bases separated the two germline ends. Germline CDR1 is DFQATT and CDR2 is SNEGSKA (reference sequence). There are 14 residues in the CDR3. Written as DNA, the CDR3 is TGCAGTGCTAGAACCCGGGACATTAACTATGGCTACACCTTC. It is translated as CSARTRDINYGYTF.

This rearrangement joins TRBV14 to TRBJ1-2, with unresolved D. V shed 0 bases and J shed 8 bases, with 25 bases lying between them. Germline assignment: CDR1 SGHDN and CDR2 FVKESK. The CDR3 covers 18 residues. The CDR3 reads CASSQDRFAGTVQSGYTF. In nucleotides, the CDR3 is TGTGCCAGCAGCCAAGATCGTTTTGCAGGAACAGTCCAGAGCGGCTACACCTTC.